The rows below give T cell receptor beta chains drawn from one sample of a study of blood T cell repertoires in COVID-19. Produced via immunoSEQ multiplex PCR; TCRdb's table is partial and in-frame only. The sample holds some 200,000 clones, 92% seen once. The source material was peripheral blood. The receptor source for this set is a man in his thirties or forties with acute or convalescent COVID-19. CDR3s include the opening cysteine and the closing phenylalanine or tryptophan. A D gene is named only where the DNA matches it firmly. Only some rows state a clone size, as once, few, many or a class for expanded clones.

j_call clone_size d_call v_call cdr3_nt cdr3_aa
TRBJ2-6 - - TRBV5-1 TGCGCCAGCAGCCCCCTTGTTTCCGGGGCCAACGTCCTGACTTTC CASSPLVSGANVLTF
TRBJ2-3 - TRBD2 TRBV5-4 TGTGCCAGCAGCCGGGGACTAGCGGGTACAGATACGCAGTATTTT CASSRGLAGTDTQYF
TRBJ2-5 - - TRBV7-8 TGTGCCAGCAGCTTCGTTGTCGGGACCCAGTACTTC CASSFVVGTQYF
TRBJ2-7 - - TRBV19 TGTGCCAGTAGTTCCTATTCGCACGAGCAGTACTTC CASSSYSHEQYF
TRBJ2-1 few TRBD2 TRBV19 TGTGCCAGTAGTTGGGGGGGCATGATAGCGGGAGCCCACAATGAGCAGTTCTTC CASSWGGMIAGAHNEQFF
TRBJ2-3 - TRBD2 TRBV7-3 TGTGCCAGCAGCCTAGCGGGGACTAGCACAGATACGCAGTATTTT CASSLAGTSTDTQYF
TRBJ1-3 once - TRBV3-1/TRBV3-2 TGTGCCAGCAGCCAAGGGCAGTTCGGAAACACCATATATTTT CASSQGQFGNTIYF
TRBJ2-4 - TRBD2 TRBV5-4 TGTGCCAGCAGCTTGGCGGTTAGCGGGATTTCGGCCAAAAACATTCAGTACTTC CASSLAVSGISAKNIQYF
TRBJ2-7 - - TRBV28 TGTGCCAGCAGCTTAACAGTGCCCCCCTCCTACGAGCAGTACTTC CASSLTVPPSYEQYF
TRBJ1-4 - - TRBV5-1 TGCGCCAGCAGCTTGGAGACAAATGAAAAACTGTTTTTT CASSLETNEKLFF
TRBJ2-3 - - TRBV5-4 TGTGCCAGCGCCGCTCAAGTCAGGCTTAGCACAGATACGCAGTATTTT CASAAQVRLSTDTQYF
TRBJ1-1 - - TRBV5-1 TGCGCCAGCAGCTTGTTACCAGGGATCATGAACACTGAAGCTTTCTTT CASSLLPGIMNTEAFF